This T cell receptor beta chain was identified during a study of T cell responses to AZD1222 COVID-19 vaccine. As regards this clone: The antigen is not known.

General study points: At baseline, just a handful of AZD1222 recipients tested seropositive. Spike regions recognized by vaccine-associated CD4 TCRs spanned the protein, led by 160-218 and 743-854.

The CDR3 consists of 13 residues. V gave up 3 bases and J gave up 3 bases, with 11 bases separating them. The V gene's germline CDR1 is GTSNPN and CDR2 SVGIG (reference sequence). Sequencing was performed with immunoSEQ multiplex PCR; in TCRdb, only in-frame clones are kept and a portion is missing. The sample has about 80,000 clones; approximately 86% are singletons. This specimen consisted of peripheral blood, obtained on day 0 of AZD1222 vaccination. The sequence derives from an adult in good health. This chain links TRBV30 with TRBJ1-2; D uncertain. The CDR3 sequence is CAWSSLRDYGYTF. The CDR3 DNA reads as TGTGCCTGGAGCTCGTTAAGAGACTATGGCTACACCTTC.